This T cell receptor (beta chain) originates from a study of identical twins. Study-wide findings and caveats: There were fewer insertions in abundant cord blood beta clonotypes, but memory repertoires showed no such pattern. Alpha sequences that were out-of-frame and twin-shared showed an excess of low generation probability. In zero-insertion analyses, partial confounding could arise from invariant MAIT and iNKT cells.

On this clonotype itself: The antigen is unknown.

TCRdb called the 5' RACE reads again in MiXCR, with one record for every CDR3 protein. Here the sample spans 280,000 or so distinct CDR3 sequences, more than 6.5% being singletons. No donor was unhealthy or non-Caucasian. In addition, the sample was reused for a study of yellow fever vaccine responses in identical twins.

This sequence was found in a woman in her late teens or twenties in good health. The specimen was memory (CD45RO+) T cells sorted from blood.

The CDR3 spells CASSLGAGDVDTQYF. The CDR3, as DNA: TGTGCCAGCAGCTTGGGGGCAGGGGATGTGGATACGCAGTATTTT. V gene TRBV6-2 or TRBV6-3 combines with J gene TRBJ2-3, with a possible D match to TRBD1 (6 bases). Germline V gene lookup returns CDR1 MNHEY and CDR2 SVGEGT. There are 15 residues in the CDR3. V lost 6 bases to trimming and J lost 6 bases, with 19 bases between them.